This TCR beta chain was identified during a study of shared clonotypes between healthy human individuals. Study at large: Used for every donor were three CD4 naive, three CD4 memory, two CD8 naive and one CD8 memory plate.

Regarding the study as a whole: Rarefaction showed sorted-subset sequencing was incomplete despite large depth.

To note about this clone: Its antigen is not known.

The CDR3 is made up of 13 amino acids. V was shortened by 5 bases and J by 1 base, with 7 bases between the two germline ends. CDR1 and CDR2 from the germline V gene are SGHAT and FQDESV (reference sequence). Terminally differentiated effector memory CD45RA+ cells were excluded from the naive CD8 cells, which were CD45RO-negative and positively selected for CCR7. Caucasian adults living in Nashville, Tennessee, provided all samples. Generated by immunoSEQ multiplex PCR, the TCRdb table keeps only in-frame clones and is missing some. The profile shows around 2,000,000 clones, around 93% of them singletons.

This receptor was taken from a young man in good health. Some clones in this sample may be carry-over from other donors' samples. Source material: naive CD8+ T cells from PBMCs. The chain has TRBV11-1 and TRBJ2-3; D is unclear. Here the CDR3 DNA reads TGTGCCAGCAGCGCTGACCGCACAGATACGCAGTATTTT. Its protein product is CASSADRTDTQYF.